The 9 T cell receptor beta chains listed next were all sequenced from one sample in a study of T cells after yellow fever vaccination. One entry per CDR3 protein results from TCRdb running MiXCR on the 5' RACE reads. The repertoire holds some 97,000 distinct CDR3 sequences, with under 7% as singletons. The sequences come from CD8+ T cells sorted from PBMCs, collected 10 days after the yellow fever booster vaccination. The receptors shown here come from a man aged 18-30 years who received the YFV17D yellow fever vaccine.

This clonotype was detected ten times or more. The chain uses TRBV7-9 and TRBJ2-1; D is perhaps TRBD2 (6 bases). V shed 5 bases and J shed 7 bases, with 18 bases lying between them. The CDR3 contains 15 residues. Per germline, CDR1 SEHNR and CDR2 FQNEAQ (reference sequence). CDR3 coding DNA: TGTGCCAGCAGCGCGGGACTCCCCGTGGGGAATGAGCAGTTCTTC. Protein: CASSAGLPVGNEQFF.

This clonotype was detected many times. This rearrangement joins TRBV6-5 to TRBJ1-2; 10 bases fit TRBD1. This CDR3 is 17 amino acids long. V shed 6 bases, J shed 2 bases, and the junction held 12 bases outside the gene matches. Germline V gives CDR1 MNHEY, CDR2 SVGAGI. CDR3 sequence reads: CASRLPGQGLGNYGYTF. Written as DNA, the CDR3 is TGTGCCAGCAGACTACCGGGACAGGGGCTTGGGAACTATGGCTACACCTTC.

This clonotype appeared many times. The chain couples TRBV10-3 to TRBJ2-5, with 9 nucleotides matching TRBD2. Trimming cost V 3 bases and J 4 bases; bases outside gene matches: 12. This CDR3 has 17 residues. Germline V lookup: CDR1 ENHRY, CDR2 SYGVKD. As DNA, the CDR3 is TGTGCCATCAGTGACGTGACTAGCGGCGAGAGTTCAGAGACCCAGTACTTC. It translates to CAISDVTSGESSETQYF.

The count of this clonotype is one. V and J are TRBV19 and TRBJ1-5, with D possibly TRBD1 on 6 matching bases. V was trimmed by 3 bases and J by 3 bases, leaving 15 bases between them. Germline V gene lookup returns CDR1 LNHDA and CDR2 SQIVND (reference sequence). The CDR3 runs to 16 residues. This chain's CDR3 is CASSILGGLLNQPQHF. DNA of the CDR3: TGTGCCAGTAGTATTTTGGGGGGCCTTCTCAATCAGCCCCAGCATTTT.

This chain joins TRBV5-5 and TRBJ2-1; a weak D match, TRBD1 (5 bases). Per germline, CDR1 SGHKS and CDR2 YYEKEE (reference sequence). Trimming removed 7 bases at V and 0 bases at J, with 17 bases between. The CDR3 is 16 amino acids. The CDR3 reads CASGRRGLSSYNEQFF. The CDR3 bases are TGTGCCAGCGGACGAAGGGGATTAAGCTCCTACAATGAGCAGTTCTTC.

This clonotype showed up just once. The chain is built from TRBV18 and TRBJ1-1, with D maybe TRBD1 (6 bases). V shed 5 bases and J shed 3 bases, with 13 bases lying between them. Germline CDR1 is KGHSH and CDR2 is LQKENI. This CDR3 spans 14 amino acids. This CDR3 reads CASSGQSYDTEAFF. As DNA, the CDR3 is TGTGCCAGCTCAGGACAGTCTTATGACACTGAAGCTTTCTTT.

In this sample, this clonotype turned up many times. The rearrangement uses TRBV4-1 and TRBJ2-1, with 11 bases aligning to TRBD1. V gave up 3 bases and J gave up 10 bases; unmatched junction bases: 8. This CDR3 has 15 amino acids. Germline CDR1 and CDR2: MGHRA and YSYEKL. The CDR3 sequence: CASSQDRGQLREQFF. Here the CDR3 DNA reads TGCGCCAGCAGCCAGGACAGGGGGCAATTACGGGAGCAGTTCTTC.

In its sample, this clonotype was seen a few times. This chain connects TRBV5-1 to TRBJ2-7, with 11 bases identical to TRBD1. With 4 bases clipped from V and 1 base from J, the junction kept 4 bases outside the gene matches. CDR1 and CDR2 from the germline V gene are SGHRS and YFSETQ. The length of the CDR3 is 15 residues. CDR3 sequence: CASSQGQGGSYEQYF. Here the CDR3 DNA reads TGCGCCAGCAGCCAGGGACAGGGGGGGTCCTACGAGCAGTACTTC.

This sequence joins TRBV13 and TRBJ2-1; 11 nucleotides line up with TRBD1. The CDR3 covers 21 residues. V lost 5 bases to trimming and J lost 0 bases; unmatched junction nucleotides: 18. Germline V gene lookup returns CDR1 PRHDT and CDR2 FYEKMQ (reference sequence). CDR3 loop: CASSGLRDRGESGSSYNEQFF. The DNA of the CDR3 is TGTGCCAGCAGCGGTCTCCGGGACAGGGGGGAGTCGGGGAGCTCCTACAATGAGCAGTTCTTC.